These 23 T cell receptor beta chains were sequenced from one sample in a study of blood T cell repertoires in COVID-19. Sequencing was performed with immunoSEQ multiplex PCR; in TCRdb, only in-frame clones are kept and a portion is missing. The table lists about 180,000 clones, approximately 88% of them singletons. What was sequenced was peripheral blood. These receptors all come from a young woman with acute or convalescent COVID-19.

The rearrangement links TRBV30 to TRBJ1-3; D not certain. V was trimmed by 0 bases and J by 7 bases, leaving 7 bases between them. Per germline, CDR1 GTSNPN and CDR2 SVGIG (reference sequence). This CDR3 is 12 amino acids long. This CDR3 is CAWSVLSNTIYF. In nucleotides, the CDR3 is TGTGCCTGGAGTGTACTTTCTAACACCATATATTTT.

The chain uses TRBV29-1 and TRBJ2-7; a weak D match, TRBD2 (5 bases). CDR1 SQVTM and CDR2 ANQGSEA come from the germline V gene. This CDR3 region has 13 residues. With 5 bases removed from V and 4 bases from J, the gap between germline ends came to 15 bases. This CDR3 is CSVRPEARYEQYF. DNA for the CDR3: TGCAGCGTTCGACCGGAGGCCCGTTACGAGCAGTACTTC.

The CDR3 coding sequence is TGTGCCAGCAGCCCAGGCGCCTCCTATGGCTACACCTTC. It codes for CASSPGASYGYTF. The J gene is TRBJ1-2, the V gene TRBV5-5; no clear D. V was pared by 4 bases and J by 4 bases, with 11 bases between. The germline V gene encodes CDR1 SGHKS and CDR2 YYEKEE (reference sequence). This CDR3 has 13 amino acids.

The chain is built from TRBV15 and TRBJ2-7; 7 nucleotides align to TRBD2. Losses at the gene ends were 1 base for V and 5 bases for J; bases not matched to a gene: 11. The germline CDR1 and CDR2 sequences are LNHNV and YYDKDF (reference sequence). The CDR3 covers 16 residues. CDR3 DNA: TGTGCCACCAGCAGAGGTAATGGCGGGAGTGTGGACGAGCAGTACTTC. Its translation: CATSRGNGGSVDEQYF. The whole variable domain, filled in from reference TRBV15 and TRBJ2-7, reads DAMVIQNPRYQVTQFGKPVTLSCSQTLNHNVMYWYQQKSSQAPKLLFHYYDKDFNNEADTPDNFQSRRPNTSFCFLDIRSPGLGDTAMYLCATSRGNGGSVDEQYFGPGTRLTVT.

J is TRBJ2-5 and V is TRBV18; 7 nucleotides agree with TRBD2. Unmatched junction bases numbered 10, after V lost 6 bases and J lost 3 bases. This CDR3 is built from 15 residues. The germline gives CDR1 KGHSH, CDR2 LQKENI. CDR3 nucleotide sequence: TGTGCCAGCTCCGTGACGGCACTAGCGAAAGAGACCCAGTACTTC. This translates into CASSVTALAKETQYF.

The chain combines TRBV28 with TRBJ2-7; D is undetermined. The CDR3 is 12 residues long. Germline V lookup: CDR1 MDHEN, CDR2 SYDVKM. V was pared by 4 bases and J by 4 bases, with 8 bases between. For the CDR3, the DNA is TGTGCCAGCAGTTCCTCCCTGTACGAGCAGTACTTC. Translation gives CASSSSLYEQYF.

The chain links TRBV7-6 to TRBJ2-3; TRBD2 matches 12 bases. J was trimmed by 3 bases and V by 8 bases; bases with no gene match: 6. The CDR3 is made up of 15 amino acids. Germline V CDR1 and CDR2: SGHVS, FNYEAQ. The CDR3 coding sequence is TGTGCCAGCGGGCGGACTAGCGGGGATACAGATACGCAGTATTTT. It encodes CASGRTSGDTDTQYF.

The rearrangement uses TRBV19 and TRBJ1-6; no definite D call. This CDR3 is built from 14 residues. Germline CDR1 LNHDA, CDR2 SQIVND (reference sequence). V was pared by 7 bases and J by 2 bases, with 9 bases between. CDR3 region: CASNLWPYNSPLHF. CDR3 sequence (DNA): TGTGCCAGTAATCTCTGGCCCTATAATTCACCCCTCCACTTT.

For the CDR3, the DNA is TGTGCCAGCAGCCTGGGAGGGTATTCACCCCTCCACTTT. Protein sequence: CASSLGGYSPLHF. The chain links TRBV11-3 to TRBJ1-6; D is unclear. Germline CDR1 and CDR2: SGHNT and YENEEA. The V and J ends lost 5 bases and 8 bases respectively, with 10 bases between them. The length of the CDR3 is 13 residues.

The CDR3 DNA is TGTGCCAGTAGTATTGTTACCTCAGGCAGCACTGAAGCTTTCTTT. This gives the protein CASSIVTSGSTEAFF. This chain connects TRBV19 to TRBJ1-1; D uncertain. Germline V gene sequence: CDR1 LNHDA, CDR2 SQIVND (reference sequence). There are 15 residues in the CDR3. V gave up 3 bases and J gave up 4 bases, with 15 bases separating them.

The V call is TRBV6-7, the J call TRBJ2-2, with D uncertain. TRBV6-7 is annotated as an ORF whose role is uncertain. With 6 bases removed from V and 1 base from J, the gap between germline ends came to 9 bases. This CDR3 comprises 14 residues. The CDR3 region has the DNA TGTGCCAGCAGCCAAGGCGGGAACACCGGGGAGCTGTTTTTT. Amino acids: CASSQGGNTGELFF.

This clone has only one observation. V gene TRBV6-5 combines with J gene TRBJ1-1; D is undetermined. The ends were cut back, 0 bases at V and 2 bases at J, with 10 bases in the middle. The CDR3 is made up of 15 amino acids. CDR1 and CDR2 (germline): MNHEY, SVGAGI. CDR3 residues: CASSYSRQTNTEAFF. The CDR3 bases are TGTGCCAGCAGTTACTCGAGGCAGACTAACACTGAAGCTTTCTTT.

V is TRBV11-3 and J is TRBJ2-1; D call uncertain. Germline V CDR1 and CDR2: SGHNT, YENEEA. Deletions cut 2 bases from V and 6 bases from J, with 8 bases between. There are 13 residues in the CDR3. DNA for the CDR3: TGTGCCAGCAGCTTATCGCGGCCCAATGAGCAGTTCTTC. Translation: CASSLSRPNEQFF.

The chain links TRBV3-1 (or the pseudogene TRBV3-2) to TRBJ1-5; no firm D call. The germline CDR1 and CDR2 sequences are LGHDT and YNNKEL (reference sequence). This CDR3 contains 12 residues. V dropped 0 bases and J dropped 7 bases, with 4 bases sitting between them. This chain's CDR3 is CASSQDGQPQHF. CDR3 in DNA: TGTGCCAGCAGCCAAGACGGGCAGCCCCAGCATTTT.

This clone was observed a single time. The rearrangement joins TRBV25-1 to TRBJ1-1, with a weak D call TRBD1 (5 bases). V gave up 6 bases and J gave up 4 bases, with 9 bases separating them. This CDR3 comprises 12 residues. Germline loops: CDR1 MGHDK, CDR2 SYGVNS. CDR3 residues: CASSPGITEAFF. CDR3 nucleotide sequence: TGTGCCAGCAGCCCAGGGATCACTGAAGCTTTCTTT.

The J gene is TRBJ2-6, the V gene TRBV5-1; D call uncertain. The CDR3 loop spans 16 amino acids. V lost 0 bases, J lost 0 bases, and 7 bases lay in between. Germline-derived CDR1 and CDR2 are SGHRS and YFSETQ. Written as DNA, the CDR3 is TGCGCCAGCAGCTTGGGTGCGGCCTCTGGGGCCAACGTCCTGACTTTC. It codes for CASSLGAASGANVLTF.

The J gene is TRBJ2-1, the V gene TRBV19; 8 bases map to TRBD1. V gave up 5 bases and J gave up 3 bases; unmatched junction bases: 6. Germline V lookup: CDR1 LNHDA, CDR2 SQIVND (reference sequence). The CDR3 is 15 amino acids. Here the CDR3 DNA reads TGTGCCAGTAGTCGTTGGACAGGGAACTACAATGAGCAGTTCTTC. Translation: CASSRWTGNYNEQFF. Drawing the rest from reference TRBV19 and TRBJ2-1, the complete variable domain is DGGITQSPKYLFRKEGQNVTLSCEQNLNHDAMYWYRQDPGQGLRLIYYSQIVNDFQKGDIAEGYSVSREKKESFPLTVTSAQKNPTAFYLCASSRWTGNYNEQFFGPGTRLTVL.

To note about this clone: Within the sample, other DNA sequences also encode this same CDR3. The chain joins TRBV5-1 to TRBJ2-6, with 9 nucleotides matching TRBD1. Losses at the gene ends were 0 bases for V and 4 bases for J; bases not matched to a gene: 5. Germline CDR1 is SGHRS and CDR2 is YFSETQ. The CDR3 has 17 amino acids. The CDR3 here is CASSLAGQGSGANVLTF. CDR3 DNA sequence: TGCGCCAGCAGCTTGGCGGGACAGGGTTCCGGGGCCAACGTCCTGACTTTC. The complete variable domain, with remaining parts taken from reference TRBV5-1 and TRBJ2-6, reads KAGVTQTPRYLIKTRGQQVTLSCSPISGHRSVSWYQQTPGQGLQFLFEYFSETQRNKGNFPGRFSGRQFSNSRSEMNVSTLELGDSALYLCASSLAGQGSGANVLTFGAGSRLTVL.

This clone was observed a single time. The chain recombines TRBV14 with TRBJ1-1, with TRBD1 matching 8 bases. Unmatched junction bases numbered 3, after V lost 5 bases and J lost 4 bases. CDR3 size: 13 residues. Looked up from germline, CDR1 is SGHDN and CDR2 is FVKESK. This CDR3 reads CASSKQGGTEAFF. The CDR3 nucleotides are TGTGCCAGCAGCAAACAGGGGGGCACTGAAGCTTTCTTT.

This chain joins TRBV5-1 and TRBJ2-1; TRBD2 matches 9 bases. V was clipped by 5 bases and J by 9 bases; unmatched bases: 9. In germline, CDR1 is SGHRS, CDR2 YFSETQ. This CDR3 spans 14 amino acids. CDR3 sequence reads: CASRSGTSSSEQFF. In DNA, the CDR3 is TGCGCCAGCAGGAGTGGGACTAGCTCATCTGAGCAGTTCTTC.

This clone was picked up a small number of times. The chain has TRBV5-4 and TRBJ2-1; TRBD1 might be the D (6 bases). The CDR3 contains 14 residues. The germline V gene has CDR1 SGHNT and CDR2 YYREEE (reference sequence). The V and J ends lost 3 bases and 6 bases respectively, with 13 bases between them. CDR3 DNA sequence: TGTGCCAGCAGCTCCACAGGGATGGGCAATGAGCAGTTCTTC. Residues: CASSSTGMGNEQFF.

The gene calls are TRBV6-4 and TRBJ1-2; tentatively, D is TRBD1 (6 bases). From germline, CDR1 is MRHNA and CDR2 SNTAGT. The CDR3 length is 15 residues. The germline V and J ends were trimmed by 0 bases and 4 bases, with 12 bases remaining between them. The CDR3 sequence is CASSDSGADSYGYTF. CDR3 bases: TGTGCCAGCAGTGACTCGGGGGCGGACTCCTATGGCTACACCTTC.

The chain recombines TRBV18 with TRBJ2-5; 7 bases map to TRBD1. The CDR3 has 13 residues. After removal of 5 bases from V and 4 bases from J, the junction contained 4 bases not matched to a gene. Germline assignment: CDR1 KGHSH and CDR2 LQKENI. CDR3 residues: CASSRDRGETQYF. The CDR3 coding sequence is TGTGCCAGCTCAAGGGACAGAGGAGAGACCCAGTACTTC.